This T cell receptor (beta chain) derives from a study of naive and memory T cell subsets. The CDR3 is made up of 13 amino acids. V was pared by 5 bases and J by 5 bases, with 4 bases of the junction left unmatched. CDR1 is PRHDT, CDR2 FYEKMQ, per germline (reference sequence). For this clonotype: Antigen unknown.

Study conclusions and caveats: Potentially, T cell activation and differentiation skew this RNA-based measurement.

Whole-blood samples were around 2.5 ml of peripheral blood from healthy adult volunteers. An oligonucleotide containing a UMI was ligated to the 3' end of TCR cDNA. Input was about 1 to 1,100 ng of DNase-treated total RNA without cell sorting. For blood and skin samples, reverse transcription used TCR alpha and beta constant primers. TCRdb itself ran the 5' RACE reads through MiXCR, one entry per CDR3 protein. The repertoire holds roughly 26,000 distinct CDR3 sequences, with under 30% as singletons. This sequence was found in a female donor in good health. V and J are TRBV13 and TRBJ2-3, with TRBD2 identical over 7 bases. The CDR3 bases are TGTGCCAGCAGCCAGGGAGGGGTAGATACGCAGTATTTT. As protein: CASSQGGVDTQYF.